This passage covers 26 T cell receptor beta chains from one sample sequenced in a study of shared clonotypes between healthy human individuals (dated by TCRdb to the early 2020s). The method behind the library was the immunoSEQ multiplex PCR assay. The immuneACCESS repertoire file appears here via TCRdb, limited to in-frame rearrangements. These files lack a portion of the clones; in checked studies, under half of the deficit traces to unresolved V genes, and the cause of the others is not known. The sample table contains some 2,500,000 clones; only one count was recorded for 93% of them. The ten biggest clones cover more than 0.35% of the sample. The specimen was naive CD4+ T cells from PBMCs. Interpreted using the paper, the cell subset or site label stands for: CD45RA+ positively selected. These receptors all stem from a young man in good health. Some clones in this sample may be carry-over from other donors' samples.

V is TRBV5-4 and J is TRBJ1-1; 10 nucleotides agree with TRBD1. The CDR3 totals 14 residues. Germline V gives CDR1 SGHNT, CDR2 YYREEE (reference sequence). V trimming: 4 bases; J trimming: 6 bases; junction bases outside the gene matches: 6. CDR3 bases: TGTGCCAGCAGCAAGACAGGGGGCCCGGCTGAAGCTTTCTTT. This codes for CASSKTGGPAEAFF.

This clone was counted a few times. V gene TRBV28 combines with J gene TRBJ1-2; no reliable D call. V lost 5 bases and J lost 3, with 4 bases in between. This CDR3 has 11 amino acids. Looked up from germline, CDR1 is MDHEN and CDR2 is SYDVKM. As DNA, the CDR3 is TGTGCCAGCAGTGGGGACTATGGCTACACCTTC. Amino acids: CASSGDYGYTF.

The V call is TRBV18, the J call TRBJ2-5, with D perhaps matching TRBD1 (6 bases). This CDR3 is 14 amino acids long. V gave up 5 bases and J gave up 1 base, with 11 bases separating them. Germline V lookup: CDR1 KGHSH, CDR2 LQKENI. The CDR3 is CASSSQTGQETQYF. Written as DNA, the CDR3 is TGTGCCAGCTCATCTCAGACAGGCCAAGAGACCCAGTACTTC.

J is TRBJ2-5 and V is TRBV5-5, with D possibly called TRBD1 or TRBD2 (5 bases each). The CDR3 runs to 15 residues. Trimming stripped 4 bases from V and 5 bases from J, with 18 bases between. Per germline, CDR1 SGHKS and CDR2 YYEKEE (reference sequence). CDR3 in DNA: TGTGCCAGCAGCCAAGGAGCAGGGTGGGGGGAGACCCAGTACTTC. This encodes CASSQGAGWGETQYF.

V and J are TRBV28 and TRBJ2-4; tentative D call: TRBD2 (5 bases). There are 14 residues in the CDR3. CDR1 is MDHEN, CDR2 SYDVKM, per germline. Trimming stripped 3 bases from V and 3 bases from J, with 9 bases between. In nucleotides, the CDR3 is TGTGCCAGCAGTTTCTCGGGGAACAAAAACATTCAGTACTTC. It specifies CASSFSGNKNIQYF.

This sequence joins TRBV5-1 and TRBJ2-7; TRBD1 might be the D (6 bases). This CDR3 contains 14 residues. The germline V and J ends were trimmed by 3 bases and 5 bases, with 15 bases remaining between them. Germline CDR1 and CDR2: SGHRS and YFSETQ. The CDR3 nucleotides are TGCGCCAGCAGCTACGAACCACAGGGTAACGAGCAGTACTTC. As protein: CASSYEPQGNEQYF.

The V gene is TRBV28, the J gene TRBJ2-5; the match to TRBD2 covers 7 bases. V was pared by 6 bases and J by 9 bases, with 7 bases of the junction left unmatched. In germline, CDR1 is MDHEN, CDR2 SYDVKM. CDR3 length: 12 amino acids. The DNA for the CDR3 is TGTGCCAGCAGGACTCAACGGGAGGCCCAGTACTTC. Its protein product is CASRTQREAQYF.

For this clone: This same CDR3 is encoded by further DNA sequences in the sample. The rearrangement uses TRBV5-1 and TRBJ2-1; D call uncertain. Between the trimmed V and J ends, which lost 0 bases and 0 bases, there was a span of 10 bases. This CDR3 contains 16 residues. Germline CDR1 SGHRS, CDR2 YFSETQ. CDR3 sequence reads: CASSLAVGSSYNEQFF. DNA of the CDR3: TGCGCCAGCAGCTTGGCCGTCGGAAGCTCCTACAATGAGCAGTTCTTC.

This clone was seen a single time. The rearrangement links TRBV7-3 to TRBJ2-1; 11 positions match TRBD1. The germline V gene encodes CDR1 SGHTA and CDR2 FQGTGA. J was trimmed by 6 bases and V by 5 bases; bases with no gene match: 6. The CDR3 length is 15 residues. The CDR3, as DNA: TGTGCCAGCAGCGTAGGGACAGGGGGTTTCAATGAGCAGTTCTTC. It translates to CASSVGTGGFNEQFF.

This chain joins TRBV18 and TRBJ2-4; maybe TRBD1 (8 bases). V lost 0 bases and J 1 base, leaving 13 bases between the germline ends. Germline CDR1 is KGHSH and CDR2 is LQKENI. This CDR3 comprises 17 residues. In DNA, the CDR3 is TGTGCCAGCTCACCACCGGGAGGGGACAGGGCCAAAAACATTCAGTACTTC. This gives the protein CASSPPGGDRAKNIQYF.

As for this clone: The same CDR3 also results from other DNA sequences found in this sample. The rearrangement joins TRBV18 to TRBJ2-7; D remains unclear. The germline V gene encodes CDR1 KGHSH and CDR2 LQKENI. The ends were cut back, 2 bases at V and 3 bases at J, with 8 bases in the middle. This CDR3 has 13 residues. CDR3 DNA sequence: TGTGCCAGCTCACCAGGGCAGTTCTACGAGCAGTACTTC. It codes for CASSPGQFYEQYF. The entire variable domain, with the rest obtained from reference TRBV18 and TRBJ2-7, is as follows: NAGVMQNPRHLVRRRGQEARLRCSPMKGHSHVYWYRQLPEEGLKFMVYLQKENIIDESGMPKERFSAEFPKEGPSILRIQQVVRGDSAAYFCASSPGQFYEQYFGPGTRLTVT.

The V gene is TRBV9, the J gene TRBJ1-3; tentatively, D is TRBD1 (6 bases). Between the trimmed V and J ends, which lost 3 bases and 0 bases, there was a span of 10 bases. The V gene's germline CDR1 is SGDLS and CDR2 YYNGEE. The CDR3 loop spans 15 amino acids. DNA for the CDR3: TGTGCCAGCAGCGGATCACAGGGCTCTGGAAACACCATATATTTT. Translated: CASSGSQGSGNTIYF.

The rearrangement joins TRBV25-1 to TRBJ1-1, with D perhaps TRBD1 (6 bases). V was clipped by 7 bases and J by 1 base, with 13 bases between them. CDR1 is MGHDK, CDR2 SYGVNS, per germline. The CDR3 sequence is 14 residues long. CDR3 nucleotides: TGTGCCAGCAATACAGGGTTTGAGAACACTGAAGCTTTCTTT. Its translation: CASNTGFENTEAFF.

This clone has a single count. J is TRBJ2-1 and V is TRBV7-9; 9 bases fit TRBD2. V trimming: 0 bases; J trimming: 5 bases; junction bases outside the gene matches: 8. This CDR3 is built from 17 residues. CDR1 is SEHNR, CDR2 FQNEAQ, per germline (reference sequence). In DNA form, the CDR3 reads TGTGCCAGCAGCTTAGCGTGGACTAGCGAAGCCCACAATGAGCAGTTCTTC. Protein sequence: CASSLAWTSEAHNEQFF.

The chain joins TRBV27 to TRBJ1-5; perhaps TRBD1 as D (5 bases). The germline V gene has CDR1 MNHEY and CDR2 SMNVEV (reference sequence). The CDR3 has 15 amino acids. V shed 2 bases and J shed 1 base, with 9 bases lying between them. CDR3 DNA: TGTGCCAGCAGTTTAACAGGATGGAGCAATCAGCCCCAGCATTTT. Residues: CASSLTGWSNQPQHF.

This sequence joins TRBV6-5 and TRBJ2-7; TRBD1 or TRBD2 may be the D gene (5 bases each). Germline CDR1 reads MNHEY; CDR2 reads SVGAGI. This CDR3 comprises 13 residues. Trimming removed 2 bases from V and 7 bases from J, with 12 bases in between. The CDR3 loop is CASSYADGGEQYF. CDR3 nucleotides: TGTGCCAGCAGTTACGCGGATGGGGGAGAGCAGTACTTC.

The chain carries TRBV2 and TRBJ2-7, with 14 bases that match TRBD2. Trimming removed 4 bases from V and 4 bases from J; junction bases left unmatched: 6. Germline loops: CDR1 SNHLY, CDR2 FYNNEI. The CDR3 covers 16 residues. This CDR3 is CASSGGTSGSLYEQYF. In nucleotides, the CDR3 is TGTGCCAGCAGTGGCGGGACTAGCGGGAGTTTATACGAGCAGTACTTC.

This chain uses TRBV5-1 with TRBJ2-7, with D unclear. Looked up from germline, CDR1 is SGHRS and CDR2 is YFSETQ. V lost 0 bases and J lost 2, with 12 bases in between. The CDR3 runs 15 residues. Here the CDR3 DNA reads TGCGCCAGCAGCTTGGCCTTCCCTGGAACCTACGAGCAGTACTTC. This sequence encodes CASSLAFPGTYEQYF.

The CDR3 protein is CASSITGTGYEQYF. The DNA of the CDR3 is TGTGCCAGCAGCATAACCGGGACAGGGTACGAGCAGTACTTC. The chain has TRBV13 and TRBJ2-5, with TRBD1 matching over 9 bases. The closer fit of TRBJ2-7 to the DNA end suggests the J call may be wrong. This CDR3 region has 14 residues. Per germline, CDR1 PRHDT and CDR2 FYEKMQ (reference sequence).

As regards this clone: In the same sample, other DNA sequences code for this CDR3. The V gene is TRBV7-9, the J gene TRBJ1-1; D is undetermined. Germline V gives CDR1 SEHNR, CDR2 FQNEAQ (reference sequence). The CDR3 runs to 13 residues. V was cut by 1 base and J by 4 bases, with 7 bases left in between. CDR3 bases: TGTGCCAGCAGCTTAGGGTTAGGCACTGAAGCTTTCTTT. Protein sequence: CASSLGLGTEAFF.

The rearrangement links TRBV9 to TRBJ1-3, with D possibly TRBD1 on 6 matching bases. The germline V gene encodes CDR1 SGDLS and CDR2 YYNGEE. The V end lost 4 bases, the J end lost 0 bases, and 17 bases lay between the germline ends. This CDR3 is built from 17 residues. The CDR3 reads CASSFLDRTNSGNTIYF. Here the CDR3 DNA reads TGTGCCAGCAGCTTCCTGGACAGAACGAACTCTGGAAACACCATATATTTT.

The rearrangement joins TRBV6-5 to TRBJ1-2, with D maybe TRBD1 (5 bases). The CDR3 has 13 amino acids. Between the trimmed V and J ends, which lost 7 bases and 4 bases, there was a span of 13 bases. Germline assignment: CDR1 MNHEY and CDR2 SVGAGI. CDR3 sequence (DNA): TGTGCCAGCACCCGGGGGGTTCGCTATGGCTACACCTTC. Encoded protein: CASTRGVRYGYTF.

The chain uses TRBV5-6 and TRBJ2-7; tentative D call: TRBD2 (5 bases). V lost 2 bases and J 6 bases, leaving 15 bases between the germline ends. The CDR3 extends over 14 amino acids. The V gene's germline CDR1 is SGHDT and CDR2 YYEEEE. The CDR3 is CASSLAFLGGEQYF. CDR3 DNA: TGTGCCAGCAGCTTAGCATTCCTCGGAGGCGAGCAGTACTTC.

This chain connects TRBV15 to TRBJ2-1; no definite D call. V dropped 0 bases and J dropped 7 bases, with 7 bases sitting between them. The germline gives CDR1 LNHNV, CDR2 YYDKDF (reference sequence). This CDR3 region has 13 residues. This CDR3 reads CATSREIKNEQFF. The CDR3 DNA sequence: TGTGCCACCAGCAGAGAAATTAAGAATGAGCAGTTCTTC.

A remark on this clone: Other DNA sequences of this sample code for an identical CDR3. This sequence joins TRBV5-1 and TRBJ2-7; 14 bases align to TRBD2. Germline lookup yields CDR1 SGHRS and CDR2 YFSETQ. The CDR3 extends over 15 amino acids. The J segment lost 5 bases and the V segment lost 4 bases, leaving 5 bases of the junction unmatched. DNA for the CDR3: TGCGCCAGCAGCCTGGGACTAGCGGGGGACCACGAGCAGTACTTC. Its protein product is CASSLGLAGDHEQYF.

The V gene is TRBV5-4, the J gene TRBJ2-6; D call uncertain. This CDR3 is built from 13 residues. With 5 bases removed from V and 2 bases from J, the gap between germline ends came to 5 bases. The V gene's germline CDR1 is SGHNT and CDR2 YYREEE (reference sequence). The CDR3 sequence is CASRSAGANVLTF. DNA of the CDR3: TGTGCCAGCAGGAGCGCTGGGGCCAACGTCCTGACTTTC.